One sample yielded the 12 T cell receptor beta chains listed below, sequenced in a study of blood T cell repertoires in COVID-19. TCRdb keeps only in-frame clones here, not all; method: immunoSEQ multiplex PCR. Among roughly 200,000 clones, roughly 85% were seen once, and the ten largest hold 3% to 4.5%. The sample taken for sequencing was PBMCs or T cells enriched from blood (not recorded which). The receptor source for this set is a woman between 40 and 50 years old with acute COVID-19.

The gene calls are TRBV20-1 and TRBJ1-1; D is possibly TRBD1 (5 bases). V lost 5 bases, J lost 12 bases, and 16 bases lay in between. Germline V gene sequence: CDR1 DFQATT, CDR2 SNEGSKA (reference sequence). This CDR3 is built from 11 residues. As DNA, the CDR3 is TGCAGTGCTTCCTATGACAGAATAACTTTCTTT. Amino acid sequence: CSASYDRITFF.

The chain has TRBV27 and TRBJ2-3; 9 bases align to TRBD1. The V gene end was trimmed by 9 bases and the J gene end by 1 base; junction bases not matched to a gene: 8. The CDR3 covers 15 residues. Germline values: CDR1 MNHEY, CDR2 SMNVEV (reference sequence). CDR3 nucleotide sequence: TGTGCCAGTCAAAACAGGGGGCTTCGCACAGATACGCAGTATTTT. It is translated as CASQNRGLRTDTQYF.

The CDR3 sequence: CASSGPGQGPFEQYF. The CDR3 coding sequence is TGTGCCAGCAGTGGACCGGGACAGGGACCATTCGAGCAGTACTTC. The gene calls are TRBV2 and TRBJ2-7; TRBD1 matches at 9 bases. With V trimmed by 4 bases and J by 6 bases, 10 bases remained unmatched. The V gene's germline CDR1 is SNHLY and CDR2 FYNNEI. The CDR3 totals 15 residues.

The chain employs TRBV14 and TRBJ1-3, with 7 bases that match TRBD1. CDR1 is SGHDN and CDR2 is FVKESK in the germline V gene. Trimming at V came to 5 bases and at J to 2 bases, leaving 3 bases not matched to a gene. The CDR3 is 14 residues long. CDR3 sequence reads: CASSVQGPGNTIYF. CDR3 bases: TGTGCCAGCAGCGTACAGGGGCCTGGAAACACCATATATTTT.

The rearrangement joins TRBV28 to TRBJ1-5; D unresolved. Per the germline V gene, CDR1 is MDHEN and CDR2 is SYDVKM. V dropped 2 bases and J dropped 0 bases, with 8 bases sitting between them. The CDR3 consists of 15 residues. For the CDR3, the DNA is TGTGCCAGCAGTTTAAGGAGATATAGCAATCAGCCCCAGCATTTT. Translated: CASSLRRYSNQPQHF.

This rearrangement joins TRBV30 to TRBJ1-2, with TRBD1 identical over 7 bases. This CDR3 is built from 13 residues. Germline V gives CDR1 GTSNPN, CDR2 SVGIG (reference sequence). V gave up 0 bases and J gave up 5 bases; unmatched junction bases: 3. The CDR3 sequence is CAWSVVQGYGYTF. The CDR3 coding sequence is TGTGCCTGGAGTGTAGTACAGGGGTATGGCTACACCTTC.

The rearrangement links TRBV24-1 to TRBJ2-1; D is uncertain. V was shortened by 9 bases and J by 5 bases, with 7 bases between the two germline ends. The CDR3 has 11 amino acids. Germline V lookup: CDR1 KGHDR, CDR2 SFDVKD. The CDR3 coding sequence is TGTGCCACCCAGATTGACAATGAGCAGTTCTTC. Amino acids: CATQIDNEQFF.

The V call is TRBV11-2, the J call TRBJ1-4; D gene uncertain. The CDR3 totals 13 residues. Germline V gives CDR1 SGHAT, CDR2 FQNNGV. The germline V and J ends were trimmed by 5 bases and 4 bases, with 8 bases remaining between them. The chain's CDR3 is CASSPRYNEKLFF. In DNA form, the CDR3 reads TGTGCCAGCAGCCCCCGGTATAATGAAAAACTGTTTTTT.

The rearrangement links TRBV15 to TRBJ1-1; 7 bases fit TRBD1. Germline trimming cut 11 bases from V and 0 bases from J; bases unmatched to any gene: 9. The length of the CDR3 is 14 residues. Germline V lookup: CDR1 LNHNV, CDR2 YYDKDF (reference sequence). CDR3: CASRQGILNTEAFF. The CDR3 DNA follows: TGTGCCTCGCGACAGGGAATTTTGAACACTGAAGCTTTCTTT.

The V and J genes are TRBV7-9 and TRBJ1-2, with D unclear. The germline CDR1 and CDR2 sequences are SEHNR and FQNEAQ (reference sequence). Trimming stripped 5 bases from V and 7 bases from J, with 17 bases between. The CDR3 has 14 amino acids. For the CDR3, the DNA is TGTGCCAGCAGCCTCGACGGCGGGATTACTGGCTACACCTTC. The encoded protein is CASSLDGGITGYTF.

The rearrangement links TRBV20-1 to TRBJ1-2, with D unresolved. Per germline, CDR1 DFQATT and CDR2 SNEGSKA (reference sequence). The CDR3 is 10 residues long. DNA of the CDR3: TGCAGCCCCGGTCGCTATGGCTACACCTTC. Its translation is CSPGRYGYTF.

The chain uses TRBV11-1 and TRBJ2-1; D is possibly TRBD1 (5 bases). Deletions cut 3 bases from V and 5 bases from J, with 8 bases between. Germline V gene sequence: CDR1 SGHAT, CDR2 FQDESV (reference sequence). The CDR3 has 13 residues. CDR3 loop: CASSFLQDNEQFF. The CDR3 DNA follows: TGTGCCAGCAGCTTCCTACAGGACAATGAGCAGTTCTTC.